This T cell receptor (beta chain) emerged from a study of technical replicates of blood from a handful of donors. Germline V CDR1 and CDR2: SGHRS, YFSETQ. Deletions cut 1 base from V and 5 bases from J, with 31 bases between. The CDR3 loop spans 20 amino acids. This table comes from immunoSEQ multiplex PCR, and its TCRdb copy is limited to in-frame clones, with some not included. The table lists 65,000 to 85,000 clones, around 96% of them singletons. V and J are TRBV5-1 and TRBJ2-7; maybe TRBD2 (6 bases). The sequence derives from a human donor in good health. The source material was T cells isolated from PBMCs. CDR3 sequence reads: CASSLFNRELAAQRVDEQYF. The CDR3 DNA sequence: TGCGCCAGCAGCTTGTTTAACCGGGAACTAGCAGCACAAAGAGTGGACGAGCAGTACTTC.